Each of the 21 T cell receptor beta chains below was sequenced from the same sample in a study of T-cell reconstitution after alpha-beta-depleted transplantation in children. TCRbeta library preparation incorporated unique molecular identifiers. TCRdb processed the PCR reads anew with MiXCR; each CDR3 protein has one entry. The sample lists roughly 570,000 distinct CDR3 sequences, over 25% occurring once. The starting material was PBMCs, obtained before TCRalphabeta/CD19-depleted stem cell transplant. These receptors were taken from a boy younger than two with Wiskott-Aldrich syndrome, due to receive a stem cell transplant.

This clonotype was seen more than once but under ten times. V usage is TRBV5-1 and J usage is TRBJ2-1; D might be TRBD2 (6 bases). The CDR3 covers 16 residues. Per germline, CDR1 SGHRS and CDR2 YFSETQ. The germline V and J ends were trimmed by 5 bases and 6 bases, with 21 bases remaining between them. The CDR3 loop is CASRMGGLLLGNEQFF. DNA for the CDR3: TGCGCCAGCAGGATGGGGGGACTCCTTTTGGGCAATGAGCAGTTCTTC.

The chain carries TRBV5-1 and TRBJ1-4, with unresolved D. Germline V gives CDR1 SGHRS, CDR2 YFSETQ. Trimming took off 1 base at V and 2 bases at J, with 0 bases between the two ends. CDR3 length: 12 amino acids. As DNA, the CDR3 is TGCGCCAGCAGCTTGACTAATGAAAAACTGTTTTTT. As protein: CASSLTNEKLFF.

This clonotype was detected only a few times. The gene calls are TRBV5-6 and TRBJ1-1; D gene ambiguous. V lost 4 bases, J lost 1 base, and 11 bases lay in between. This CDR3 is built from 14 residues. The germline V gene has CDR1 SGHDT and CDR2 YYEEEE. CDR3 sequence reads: CASSGLGGNTEAFF. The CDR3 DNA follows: TGTGCCAGCAGCGGCTTGGGTGGGAACACTGAAGCTTTCTTT.

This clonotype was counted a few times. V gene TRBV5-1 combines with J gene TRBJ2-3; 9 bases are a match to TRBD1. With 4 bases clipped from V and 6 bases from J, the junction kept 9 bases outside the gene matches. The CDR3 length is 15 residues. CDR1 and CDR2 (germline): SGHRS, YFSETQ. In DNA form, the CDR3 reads TGCGCCAGCAGCGCCGGGACAGGGCGTCGTGATACGCAGTATTTT. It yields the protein CASSAGTGRRDTQYF.

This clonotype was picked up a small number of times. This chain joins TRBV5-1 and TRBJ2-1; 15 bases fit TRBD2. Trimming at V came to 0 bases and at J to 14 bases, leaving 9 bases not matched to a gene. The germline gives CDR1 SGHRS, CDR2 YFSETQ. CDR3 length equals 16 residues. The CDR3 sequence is CASSLEPGLAGGGEFF. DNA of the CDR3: TGCGCCAGCAGCTTGGAACCGGGACTAGCGGGAGGTGGTGAGTTCTTC.

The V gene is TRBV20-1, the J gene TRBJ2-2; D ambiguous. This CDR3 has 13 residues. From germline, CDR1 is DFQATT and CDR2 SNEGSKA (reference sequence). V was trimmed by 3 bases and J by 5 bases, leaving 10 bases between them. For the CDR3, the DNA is TGCAGTGCTAGCGTCGTGTATACCGGGGAGCTGTTTTTT. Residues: CSASVVYTGELFF.

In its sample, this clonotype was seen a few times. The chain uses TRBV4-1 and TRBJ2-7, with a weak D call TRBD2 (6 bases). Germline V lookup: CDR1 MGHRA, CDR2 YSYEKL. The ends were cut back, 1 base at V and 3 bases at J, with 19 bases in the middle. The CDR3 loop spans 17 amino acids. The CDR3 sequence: CASSQAAGLGGGYEQYF. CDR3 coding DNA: TGCGCCAGCAGCCAAGCCGCGGGGCTAGGCGGTGGCTACGAGCAGTACTTC.

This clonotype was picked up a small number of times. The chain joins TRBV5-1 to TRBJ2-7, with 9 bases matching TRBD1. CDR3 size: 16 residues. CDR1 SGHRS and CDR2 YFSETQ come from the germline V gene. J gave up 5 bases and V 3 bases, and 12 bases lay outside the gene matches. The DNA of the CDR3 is TGCGCCAGCAGCTCCTCAACCGGGACAGGGCCCAACGAGCAGTACTTC. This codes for CASSSSTGTGPNEQYF.

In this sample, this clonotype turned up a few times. The CDR3 nucleotides read TGTGCCAGCAGCCGTGCAGGGAGCACTGAAGCTTTCTTT. Translated, it gives CASSRAGSTEAFF. This rearrangement joins TRBV3-1 to TRBJ1-1; D might be TRBD1 (5 bases). The V end lost 4 bases, the J end lost 4 bases, and 10 bases lay between the germline ends. Germline CDR1 reads LGHDT; CDR2 reads YNNKEL (reference sequence). This CDR3 has 13 amino acids.

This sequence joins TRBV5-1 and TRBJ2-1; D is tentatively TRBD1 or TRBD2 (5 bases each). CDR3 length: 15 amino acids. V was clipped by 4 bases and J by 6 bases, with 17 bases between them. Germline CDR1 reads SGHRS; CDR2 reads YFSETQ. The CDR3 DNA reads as TGCGCCAGCAGCAGCCGGCCCCTTGGGGGCAATGAGCAGTTCTTC. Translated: CASSSRPLGGNEQFF.

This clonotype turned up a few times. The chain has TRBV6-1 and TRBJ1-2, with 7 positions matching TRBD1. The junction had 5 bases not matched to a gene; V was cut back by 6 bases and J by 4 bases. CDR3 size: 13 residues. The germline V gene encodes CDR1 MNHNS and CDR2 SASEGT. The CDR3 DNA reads TGTGCCAGCAGAACCGGGACAGTCTATGGCTACACCTTC. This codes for CASRTGTVYGYTF.

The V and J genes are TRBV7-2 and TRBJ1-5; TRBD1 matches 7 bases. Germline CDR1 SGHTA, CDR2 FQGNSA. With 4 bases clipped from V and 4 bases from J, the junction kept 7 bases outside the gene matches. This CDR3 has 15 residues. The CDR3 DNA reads TGTGCCAGCAGCTCAGTAACAGGGGCAAATCAGCCCCAGCATTTT. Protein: CASSSVTGANQPQHF.

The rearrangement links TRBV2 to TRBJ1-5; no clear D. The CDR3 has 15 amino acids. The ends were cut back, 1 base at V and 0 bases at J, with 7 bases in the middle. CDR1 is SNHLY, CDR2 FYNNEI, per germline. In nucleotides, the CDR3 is TGTGCCAGCAGTGAAGTTGACGGTAGCAATCAGCCCCAGCATTTT. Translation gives CASSEVDGSNQPQHF.

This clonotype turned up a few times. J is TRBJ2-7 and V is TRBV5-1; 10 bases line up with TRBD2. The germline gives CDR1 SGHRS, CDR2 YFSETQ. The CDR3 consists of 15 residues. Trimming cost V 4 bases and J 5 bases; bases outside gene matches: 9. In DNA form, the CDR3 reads TGCGCCAGCAGCGTACAGCTAGCGGGAGACCACGAGCAGTACTTC. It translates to CASSVQLAGDHEQYF.

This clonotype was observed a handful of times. The CDR3 reads CASSYPRRTSGRPKQSSYNEQFF. The DNA of the CDR3 is TGTGCCAGCAGTTACCCGAGAAGGACTAGCGGGAGACCTAAGCAAAGCTCCTACAATGAGCAGTTCTTC. The chain couples TRBV6-2 or TRBV6-3 to TRBJ2-1; TRBD2 matches at 13 bases. This CDR3 is 23 amino acids long. CDR1 is MNHEY, CDR2 SVGEGT, per germline. The ends lost 2 bases at V and 0 bases at J; junction bases unmatched: 19.

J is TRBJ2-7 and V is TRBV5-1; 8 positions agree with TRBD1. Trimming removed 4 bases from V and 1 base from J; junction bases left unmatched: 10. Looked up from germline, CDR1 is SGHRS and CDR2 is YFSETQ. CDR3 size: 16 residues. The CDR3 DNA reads TGCGCCAGCAGCCCTGGACAGGGAAGAAAGTCCTACGAGCAGTACTTC. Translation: CASSPGQGRKSYEQYF.

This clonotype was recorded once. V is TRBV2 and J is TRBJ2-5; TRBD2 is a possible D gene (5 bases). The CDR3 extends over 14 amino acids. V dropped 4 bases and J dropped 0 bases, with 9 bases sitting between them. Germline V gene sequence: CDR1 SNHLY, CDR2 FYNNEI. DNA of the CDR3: TGTGCCAGCAGTGGCGGGCGGTACCAAGAGACCCAGTACTTC. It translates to CASSGGRYQETQYF.

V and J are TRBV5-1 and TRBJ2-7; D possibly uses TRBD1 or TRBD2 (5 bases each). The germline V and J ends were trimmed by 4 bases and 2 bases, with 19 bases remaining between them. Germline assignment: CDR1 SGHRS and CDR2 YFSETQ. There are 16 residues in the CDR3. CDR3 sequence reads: CASSGSLDTAAYEQYF. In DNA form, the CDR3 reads TGCGCCAGCAGCGGGTCATTGGACACAGCGGCCTACGAGCAGTACTTC.

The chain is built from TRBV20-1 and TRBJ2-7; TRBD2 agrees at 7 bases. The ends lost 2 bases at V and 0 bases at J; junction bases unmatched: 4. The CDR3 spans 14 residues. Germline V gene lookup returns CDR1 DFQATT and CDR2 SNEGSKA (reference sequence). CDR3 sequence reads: CSARWGGSSYEQYF. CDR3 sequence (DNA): TGCAGTGCTAGATGGGGGGGAAGCTCCTACGAGCAGTACTTC.

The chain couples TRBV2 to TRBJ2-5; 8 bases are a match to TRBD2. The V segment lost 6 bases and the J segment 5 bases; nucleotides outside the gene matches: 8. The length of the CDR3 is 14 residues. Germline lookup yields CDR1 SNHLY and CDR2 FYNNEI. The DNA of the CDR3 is TGTGCCAGCAGCTTTAGCGGGATAGGGGAGACCCAGTACTTC. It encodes CASSFSGIGETQYF.

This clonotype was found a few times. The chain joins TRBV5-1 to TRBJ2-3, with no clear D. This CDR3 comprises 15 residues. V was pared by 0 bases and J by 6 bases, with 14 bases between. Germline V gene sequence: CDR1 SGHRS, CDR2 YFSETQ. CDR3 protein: CASSLDALVGDTQYF. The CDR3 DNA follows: TGCGCCAGCAGCTTGGACGCCCTCGTGGGGGATACGCAGTATTTT.